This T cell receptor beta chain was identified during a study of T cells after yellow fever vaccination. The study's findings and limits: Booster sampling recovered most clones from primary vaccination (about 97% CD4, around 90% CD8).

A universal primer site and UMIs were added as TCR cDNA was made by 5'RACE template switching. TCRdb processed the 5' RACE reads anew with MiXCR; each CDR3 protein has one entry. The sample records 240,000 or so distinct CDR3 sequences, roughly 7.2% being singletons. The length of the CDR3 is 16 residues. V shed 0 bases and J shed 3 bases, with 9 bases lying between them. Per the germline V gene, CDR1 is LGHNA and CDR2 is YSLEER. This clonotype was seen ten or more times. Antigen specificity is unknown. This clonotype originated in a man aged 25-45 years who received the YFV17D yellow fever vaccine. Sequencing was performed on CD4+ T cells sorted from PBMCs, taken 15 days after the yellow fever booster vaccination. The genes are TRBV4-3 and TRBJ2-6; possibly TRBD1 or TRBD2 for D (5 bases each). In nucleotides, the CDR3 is TGCGCCAGCAGCCAAGATTGGGGGTATGGGGCCAACGTCCTGACTTTC. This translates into CASSQDWGYGANVLTF.